The 20 T cell receptor beta chains below come from one sample, sequenced in a study of cytomegalovirus exposure and HLA in healthy donors. Primers included in the PCR were 60 Vbeta and 13 Jbeta primers. The table came from immunoSEQ multiplex PCR; TCRdb's copy has only in-frame clones and leaves some out. There are about 120,000 clones in the sample; approximately 9.4% occur only once, and approximately 3% lies in the top ten. What was sequenced was PBMCs. Source of these receptors: a man aged 25-45 years in good health and CMV-seronegative.

This clone was counted a few times. V is TRBV28 and J is TRBJ1-2; maybe TRBD1 (5 bases). Germline-derived CDR1 and CDR2 are MDHEN and SYDVKM. This CDR3 has 13 residues. V was clipped by 2 bases and J by 7 bases, with 11 bases between them. The CDR3 spells CASSLAGNSGYTF. CDR3 sequence (DNA): TGTGCCAGCAGTTTAGCAGGGAATAGTGGCTACACCTTC.

Only a few counts were recorded for this clone. This rearrangement joins TRBV7-2 to TRBJ2-3, with TRBD2 matching 8 bases. The germline V gene has CDR1 SGHTA and CDR2 FQGNSA. V shed 3 bases and J 6 bases; nucleotides not matched to a gene: 8. This CDR3 contains 15 residues. As DNA, the CDR3 is TGTGCCAGCAGCTTCGACGGGGGGGCTTGGGATACGCAGTATTTT. This gives the protein CASSFDGGAWDTQYF. Drawing the rest from reference TRBV7-2 and TRBJ2-3, the complete variable domain is GAGVSQSPSNKVTEKGKDVELRCDPISGHTALYWYRQSLGQGLEFLIYFQGNSAPDKSGLPSDRFSAERTGGSVSTLTIQRTQQEDSAVYLCASSFDGGAWDTQYFGPGTRLTVL.

This clone turned up a few times. This chain uses TRBV5-4 with TRBJ2-7; D may be TRBD2 (5 bases). V gave up 0 bases and J gave up 0 bases, with 13 bases separating them. The CDR3 consists of 16 residues. The germline CDR1 and CDR2 sequences are SGHNT and YYREEE (reference sequence). The DNA for the CDR3 is TGTGCCAGCAGCTTGGGGCTAGCAGGATTCTCCTACGAGCAGTACTTC. This translates into CASSLGLAGFSYEQYF. The entire variable domain, with the rest obtained from reference TRBV5-4 and TRBJ2-7, is as follows: ETGVTQSPTHLIKTRGQQVTLRCSSQSGHNTVSWYQQALGQGPQFIFQYYREEENGRGNFPPRFSGLQFPNYSSELNVNALELDDSALYLCASSLGLAGFSYEQYFGPGTRLTVT.

This clone was detected a few times. This chain joins TRBV21-1 and TRBJ2-1; TRBD2, the D gene given by the table, was not confirmed from the DNA. TRBV21-1 is labeled a pseudogene. This CDR3 spans 17 amino acids. The CDR3 DNA sequence: TGTGCCAGCAGCAAAGGTCGACTATACCCCTCCTACAATGAGCAGTTCTTC. This codes for CASSKGRLYPSYNEQFF.

This clone has a handful of counts. V gene TRBV4-3 combines with J gene TRBJ1-2; 10 bases agree with TRBD1. CDR1 LGHNA and CDR2 YSLEER come from the germline V gene. Losses at the gene ends were 0 bases for V and 5 bases for J; bases not matched to a gene: 9. This CDR3 has 17 residues. The chain's CDR3 is CASSQEVGTGASYGYTF. The CDR3 DNA sequence: TGCGCCAGCAGCCAAGAAGTTGGGACAGGGGCCAGTTATGGCTACACCTTC.

This clone was recorded a few times. The CDR3 region has the DNA TGTGCCAGTAGTCCCCCTCCCGGGGGGAGGCAGTACTTC. This codes for CASSPPPGGRQYF. The chain combines TRBV19 with TRBJ2-7; 7 bases are a match to TRBD2. Trimming took 5 bases from V and 9 from J; bases not matched to a gene: 10. The CDR3 covers 13 residues. Germline V lookup: CDR1 LNHDA, CDR2 SQIVND (reference sequence). The full variable domain, its missing parts supplied by reference TRBV19 and TRBJ2-7, is DGGITQSPKYLFRKEGQNVTLSCEQNLNHDAMYWYRQDPGQGLRLIYYSQIVNDFQKGDIAEGYSVSREKKESFPLTVTSAQKNPTAFYLCASSPPPGGRQYFGPGTRLTVT.

This rearrangement joins TRBV5-6 to TRBJ1-2, with TRBD1 identical over 8 bases. Germline V lookup: CDR1 SGHDT, CDR2 YYEEEE. This CDR3 spans 15 amino acids. V dropped 0 bases and J dropped 8; count of bases not matched to a gene: 9. The CDR3 is CASSLDGQGGKGYTF. CDR3 sequence (DNA): TGTGCCAGCAGCTTGGACGGACAGGGAGGGAAAGGCTACACCTTC.

This clone was counted between two and nine times. This chain uses TRBV29-1 with TRBJ1-1; no definite D call. The V gene lost 4 bases and the J gene lost 0 bases, with 12 bases spanning the gap. The CDR3 consists of 14 residues. CDR1 is SQVTM, CDR2 ANQGSEA, per germline. CDR3 DNA: TGCAGCGTTGGAAGTGCGGCTATGAACACTGAAGCTTTCTTT. This encodes CSVGSAAMNTEAFF.

The chain couples TRBV2 to TRBJ1-5; D may be TRBD1 (5 bases). The CDR3 is 15 amino acids. V shed 2 bases and J shed 7 bases, with 15 bases lying between them. CDR1 and CDR2 (germline): SNHLY, FYNNEI. The CDR3 spells CASSEQQGARQPQHF. The CDR3 coding sequence is TGTGCCAGCAGTGAACAACAAGGGGCGAGACAGCCCCAGCATTTT.

The chain employs TRBV6-5 and TRBJ1-1; 7 bases are shared with TRBD1. V shed 5 bases and J 0 bases; nucleotides not matched to a gene: 3. The CDR3 sequence is 14 residues long. Germline lookup yields CDR1 MNHEY and CDR2 SVGAGI. CDR3: CASSRTGLNTEAFF. The DNA of the CDR3 is TGTGCCAGCAGTCGGACAGGATTGAACACTGAAGCTTTCTTT.

This sequence joins TRBV19 and TRBJ2-3; perhaps TRBD1 as D (6 bases). Germline loops: CDR1 LNHDA, CDR2 SQIVND (reference sequence). The ends were cut back, 5 bases at V and 2 bases at J, with 14 bases in the middle. This CDR3 has 15 amino acids. The CDR3 loop reads CASSPKDRPTDTQYF. The CDR3 DNA reads as TGTGCCAGTAGTCCTAAGGACAGACCCACAGATACGCAGTATTTT.

A few counts support this clone. The rearrangement uses TRBV13 and TRBJ2-1; D is perhaps TRBD1 (6 bases). V shed 5 bases and J shed 7 bases, with 12 bases lying between them. The germline CDR1 and CDR2 sequences are PRHDT and FYEKMQ (reference sequence). The CDR3 contains 13 residues. The CDR3 protein is CASSITQGNEQFF. The CDR3 DNA is TGTGCCAGCAGCATTACCCAGGGGAATGAGCAGTTCTTC.

The sample holds a few counts of this clone. The sample holds other DNA sequences that translate to the same CDR3. This chain uses TRBV4-2 with TRBJ2-3, with a possible D match to TRBD2 (5 bases). CDR3 length equals 15 residues. V dropped 0 bases and J dropped 0 bases, with 7 bases sitting between them. Germline CDR1 and CDR2: LGHNA and YNFKEQ. The CDR3 coding sequence is TGTGCCAGCAGCCAAGAAAGCGGAAGCACAGATACGCAGTATTTT. Residues: CASSQESGSTDTQYF.

This clone appeared a few times. V is TRBV5-6 and J is TRBJ2-7; 9 bases agree with TRBD1. J was trimmed by 0 bases and V by 4 bases; bases with no gene match: 2. The CDR3 consists of 14 residues. The germline V gene has CDR1 SGHDT and CDR2 YYEEEE. CDR3 coding DNA: TGTGCCAGCAGCGCGACAGGGGGCTCCTACGAGCAGTACTTC. Amino acids: CASSATGGSYEQYF.

This chain's CDR3 is CASQGGNSNQPQHF. The DNA of the CDR3 is TGTGCCAGCCAGGGAGGCAATAGCAATCAGCCCCAGCATTTT. The chain carries TRBV10-3 and TRBJ1-5; TRBD1 might be the D (5 bases). Looked up from germline, CDR1 is ENHRY and CDR2 is SYGVKD. V gave up 10 bases and J gave up 0 bases, with 13 bases separating them. The CDR3 has 14 residues.

The CDR3 spells CASSFNPHEQYF. The CDR3 DNA is TGTGCCAGCAGTTTCAATCCCCACGAGCAGTACTTC. The chain combines TRBV28 with TRBJ2-7; D gene uncertain. The CDR3 consists of 12 residues. V was shortened by 3 bases and J by 5 bases, with 8 bases between the two germline ends. CDR1 and CDR2 (germline): MDHEN, SYDVKM.

This clone was counted a few times. The J gene is TRBJ2-5, the V gene TRBV5-1; D might be TRBD2 (6 bases). Per germline, CDR1 SGHRS and CDR2 YFSETQ. Between the trimmed V and J ends, which lost 7 bases and 5 bases, there was a span of 6 bases. CDR3 length: 10 amino acids. This CDR3 is CASGGETQYF. In DNA, the CDR3 is TGCGCCAGCGGGGGGGAGACCCAGTACTTC.

This clone has more than one count but fewer than ten. The rearrangement uses TRBV5-6 and TRBJ2-7, with a tentative D call TRBD1 (6 bases). This CDR3 comprises 13 residues. Germline values: CDR1 SGHDT, CDR2 YYEEEE. V gave up 0 bases and J gave up 4 bases, with 8 bases separating them. The DNA for the CDR3 is TGTGCCAGCAGCTTGGTCAGGGGATACGAGCAGTACTTC. Translating it yields CASSLVRGYEQYF.

The genes are TRBV15 and TRBJ1-2; 7 bases are a match to TRBD1. Germline V lookup: CDR1 LNHNV, CDR2 YYDKDF (reference sequence). The CDR3 has 14 amino acids. V lost 4 bases to trimming and J lost 4 bases; unmatched junction nucleotides: 6. The CDR3 loop is CATSTEGAIYGYTF. CDR3 nucleotides: TGTGCCACCAGCACGGAGGGGGCAATCTATGGCTACACCTTC.

The chain recombines TRBV9 with TRBJ2-5; 7 bases are a match to TRBD1. The length of the CDR3 is 15 residues. The V gene end was trimmed by 3 bases and the J gene end by 4 bases; junction bases not matched to a gene: 9. Germline V gene data show CDR1 as SGDLS and CDR2 as YYNGEE. CDR3 sequence reads: CASSGYRGSSETQYF. CDR3 sequence (DNA): TGTGCCAGCAGCGGCTACAGGGGTTCGTCAGAGACCCAGTACTTC.